Listed below are T cell receptor beta chains from one sample, sequenced in a study of T cells in Graves' hyperthyroidism and ophthalmopathy. TCRdb recomputed calls from the multiplex PCR reads with MiXCR, one row per CDR3 protein. The sample contains about 740,000 distinct CDR3 sequences, around 15% of which appear only once. The sample was blood. The origin of the receptors is a woman younger than 35 with Graves' hyperthyroidism. CDR3s include the opening cysteine and the closing phenylalanine or tryptophan. D genes are given only for firm matches. Size is omitted from some rows. Given values are once, few, many or a class for expanded clones.

>-|TRBV18|TRBJ1-5|many
TGTGCCAGCTCACCAGTGGAGGGAGATCAGCCCCAGCATTTT
CASSPVEGDQPQHF
>TRBD2|TRBV6-2/TRBV6-3|TRBJ2-3|many
TGTGCCAGCAGTTCCGGACTAGCGGGAACCTCCACAGATACGCAGTATTTT
CASSSGLAGTSTDTQYF
>TRBD2|TRBV27|TRBJ2-7|many
TGTGCCAGCAGTTCACTAGCGGGCGTCTCCGTGCAGTACTTC
CASSSLAGVSVQYF
>-|TRBV11-2|TRBJ2-1|many
TGTGCCAGCAGCGGTACCAGGGGCCCCAGTAGGCCGGGCAATGAGCAGTTCTTC
CASSGTRGPSRPGNEQFF
>-|TRBV12-3/TRBV12-4|TRBJ2-3|many
TGTGCCAGCACCATGCGGGCTAGCGGCACAGATACGCAGTATTTT
CASTMRASGTDTQYF
>TRBD2|TRBV7-2|TRBJ2-3|many
TGTGCCAGCAGCTCGGGACTAGCGGGAGAGGGAGATACGCAGTATTTT
CASSSGLAGEGDTQYF
>TRBD1|TRBV9|TRBJ1-1|few
TGTGCCAGCAGTCCGGACAGGACCGCTGAAGCTTTCTTT
CASSPDRTAEAFF
>-|TRBV18|TRBJ2-7|few
TGTGCCAGCTCACCCAGGACTTTCCGAGCCAACGAGCAGTACTTC
CASSPRTFRANEQYF
>-|TRBV10-3|TRBJ2-2|many
TGTGCCATCGCCACACAACACGCGGGCACCGGGGAGCTGTTTTTT
CAIATQHAGTGELFF
>-|TRBV6-9|TRBJ2-3|-
TGTGCCAGCAGTTACTCGAAGGGGCAGGAGTATGTCACAGATACGCAGTATTTT
CASSYSKGQEYVTDTQYF
>-|TRBV7-2|TRBJ1-2|few
TGTGCCAGCAGCCCGCTCCCATCCGTCTATGGCTACACCTTC
CASSPLPSVYGYTF
>-|TRBV2|TRBJ2-2|-
TGTGCCAGCAGAGTCAGGGTGGAGACCGGGGAGCTGTTTTTT
CASRVRVETGELFF
>-|TRBV3-2|TRBJ2-2|few
TGTGCCAGCAGCCAACCACAGGGTACCGGGGAGCTGTTTTTT
CASSQPQGTGELFF
>TRBD2|TRBV10-3|TRBJ2-1|many
TGTGCCATCGTCGATCCGGGACTAGCGGGAGATGAGCAGTTCTTC
CAIVDPGLAGDEQFF
>-|TRBV20-1|TRBJ1-2|-
TGCAGTGCTAGAGAGGTTGGAGCACTAAACTATGGCTACACCTTC
CSAREVGALNYGYTF
>TRBD1|TRBV18|TRBJ1-5|many
TGTGCCAGCTCACCAAAGCCGTCAGGGGGTGGCAATCAGCCCCAGCATTTT
CASSPKPSGGGNQPQHF
>-|TRBV12-3/TRBV12-4|TRBJ1-6|-
TGTGCCAGCACCCCCAGGGAATTGGGTTCACCCCTCCACTTT
CASTPRELGSPLHF